This T cell receptor beta chain was recorded in a study of blood T cell repertoires in COVID-19. On the study more broadly: The United States, Italy and Spain were the sources of the acute and convalescent COVID-19 samples. In each case, the material was cDNA or gDNA derived from T cells, B-cell-depleted T cells, or PBMCs.

As originally analysed: Reference gene primer amplification gave estimated nucleated cell counts. TCRdb keeps only in-frame clones here, not all; method: immunoSEQ multiplex PCR. The V and J calls and clone size were taken over from that table, and D and trimming were inferred from the DNA. In the table there are approximately 110,000 clones, around 80% of which are singletons. V was clipped by 1 base and J by 2 bases, with 10 bases between them. CDR1 is LGHNA and CDR2 is YNFKEQ in the germline V gene. This CDR3 has 15 residues. The chain joins TRBV4-2 to TRBJ2-3; D gene uncertain. This TCR derives from a human donor in a cohort sampled during active or convalescent COVID-19. The sample consisted of peripheral blood. CDR3 in amino acids: CASSQVGAATDTQYF. The CDR3 DNA is TGTGCCAGCAGCCAAGTAGGCGCGGCCACAGATACGCAGTATTTT.